These 29 T cell receptor beta chains were sequenced from one sample in a study of blood T cells in healthy people across ages. A second PCR of 7 to 11 cycles used a sample-barcoded 5' primer and a J-beta primer mix. MiXCR was run by TCRdb on the 5' RACE reads, yielding one entry per CDR3 protein. The table records 1.5 million to 2 million distinct CDR3 sequences, over 25% of them present only once. Input material: blood. The source is a woman aged 25 to 45 in good health.

This clonotype was picked up one time. A junction end diverges from the germline sequence, so it may reflect a read error. The chain couples TRBV5-1 to TRBJ2-6; D may be TRBD1 (5 bases). Germline loops: CDR1 SGHRS, CDR2 YFSETQ. This CDR3 has 15 amino acids. Here the CDR3 DNA reads TGCGCCAGCAGCTTGGGGAACTCTGGGGCCAACGTCCGGACTTTC. Translation: CASSLGNSGANVRTF.

Many counts were recorded for this clonotype. The genes are TRBV7-8 and TRBJ2-4; TRBD2 agrees at 15 bases. Losses at the gene ends were 1 base for V and 1 base for J; bases not matched to a gene: 5. This CDR3 is 19 amino acids long. Germline CDR1 and CDR2: SGHVS and FQNEAQ. CDR3 residues: CASSLGTSGRAWAKNIQYF. As DNA, the CDR3 is TGTGCCAGCAGCTTAGGGACTAGCGGGAGGGCTTGGGCCAAAAACATTCAGTACTTC.

This clonotype was seen a handful of times. The genes are TRBV12-3 or TRBV12-4 and TRBJ2-5; D gene uncertain. The CDR3 spans 11 residues. V lost 6 bases, J lost 5 bases, and 7 bases lay in between. The CDR3 spells CASRLWETQYF. CDR3 bases: TGTGCCAGCAGGTTGTGGGAGACCCAGTACTTC.

There are a few counts of this clonotype. The chain uses TRBV20-1 and TRBJ1-4, with D possibly matching TRBD1 (6 bases). Germline values: CDR1 DFQATT, CDR2 SNEGSKA (reference sequence). CDR3 size: 15 residues. The V gene lost 3 bases and the J gene lost 0 bases, with 11 bases spanning the gap. The CDR3 here is CSARRGGATNEKLFF. CDR3 nucleotide sequence: TGCAGTGCTAGGAGGGGGGGGGCAACTAATGAAAAACTGTTTTTT.

The chain links TRBV12-3 or TRBV12-4 to TRBJ1-2; D call uncertain. Trimming took off 5 bases at V and 5 bases at J, with 15 bases between the two ends. This CDR3 is 14 amino acids long. The CDR3 reads CASSLDGSGYGYTF. The CDR3 nucleotides are TGTGCCAGCAGTCTGGACGGCTCTGGGTATGGCTACACCTTC.

This clonotype was counted a few times. V is TRBV27 and J is TRBJ1-1; the D gene is possibly TRBD1 (5 bases). CDR3 size: 14 residues. Deletions cut 5 bases from V and 7 bases from J, with 17 bases between. Germline lookup yields CDR1 MNHEY and CDR2 SMNVEV (reference sequence). The CDR3 DNA is TGTGCCAGCAGTGGACCCTCCGGGGCTTTTGAAGCTTTCTTT. Amino acid sequence: CASSGPSGAFEAFF.

A remark on this clonotype: A much larger clone sits a single nucleotide away, making a read error possible. The CDR3 coding sequence is TGTGCCAGCAGCCCCGACAGGGGGCGTATCTCCTACGAGCAGTTCTTC. Its translation is CASSPDRGRISYEQFF. The V and J genes are TRBV12-3 or TRBV12-4 and TRBJ2-1, with 10 nucleotides matching TRBD1. This CDR3 spans 16 amino acids. V dropped 6 bases and J dropped 10; count of bases not matched to a gene: 15.

The V call is TRBV24-1, the J call TRBJ1-5; unclear D gene. The CDR3 extends over 12 amino acids. Looked up from germline, CDR1 is KGHDR and CDR2 is SFDVKD. Trimming removed 2 bases at V and 8 bases at J, with 6 bases between. The CDR3 DNA follows: TGTGCCACCAGTGATTACGGGGAGCCCCAGCATTTT. It encodes CATSDYGEPQHF.

This clonotype was seen only a few times. Here the CDR3 DNA reads TGCGCCAGCAGTGAATTGGGGGCAGCATACAATGAGCAGTTCTTC. This encodes CASSELGAAYNEQFF. The rearrangement joins TRBV10-1 to TRBJ2-1; weak D call: TRBD1 (6 bases). V was cut by 3 bases and J by 4 bases, with 13 bases left in between. The CDR3 loop spans 15 amino acids. CDR1 WNHNN and CDR2 SYGVQD come from the germline V gene (reference sequence).

This chain uses TRBV12-3 or TRBV12-4 with TRBJ1-4; D perhaps matches TRBD1 (6 bases). Deletions cut 7 bases from V and 8 bases from J, with 20 bases between. This CDR3 region has 15 residues. CDR3 protein: CASTGQLGKGEKLFF. The CDR3 DNA is TGTGCCAGCACAGGACAGTTGGGGAAGGGGGAAAAACTGTTTTTT.

This clonotype was seen many times. V and J are TRBV7-2 and TRBJ2-1; 10 nucleotides agree with TRBD2. Trimming at V came to 5 bases and at J to 5 bases, leaving 6 bases not matched to a gene. CDR3 size: 15 residues. Germline loops: CDR1 SGHTA, CDR2 FQGNSA. The CDR3, as DNA: TGTGCCAGCAGCAAAAGCGGGGGGGCAAACAATGAGCAGTTCTTC. Translating gives CASSKSGGANNEQFF.

To note about this clonotype: Germline is not matched at one junction end, which may reflect a read error. The chain joins TRBV12-3 or TRBV12-4 to TRBJ2-1; D gene ambiguous. The CDR3 loop spans 11 amino acids. CDR3 nucleotides: TGTGCCAGCAGTCTAGGTAATGGGCAGTTCTTC. This sequence encodes CASSLGNGQFF.

In this sample, this clonotype turned up a few times. The J gene is TRBJ1-4, the V gene TRBV29-1; D gene unclear. The CDR3 extends over 13 amino acids. CDR1 SQVTM and CDR2 ANQGSEA come from the germline V gene. Trimming left V 7 bases short and J 0 bases short, with 9 bases between. The CDR3 protein is CSALVSTNEKLFF. CDR3 coding DNA: TGCAGCGCACTGGTCTCAACTAATGAAAAACTGTTTTTT.

This clonotype came up many times. This chain joins TRBV28 and TRBJ2-7, with D uncertain. Trimming shortened V by 3 bases and J by 3 bases, and 9 bases separated the two germline ends. CDR3 size: 13 residues. CDR1 and CDR2 (germline): MDHEN, SYDVKM. The CDR3 region is CASSLRHLYEQYF. The CDR3 DNA reads TGTGCCAGCAGTTTGCGGCACCTCTACGAGCAGTACTTC.

The rearrangement joins TRBV3-1 to TRBJ2-7, with 7 bases aligning to TRBD1. The CDR3 covers 14 residues. Germline CDR1 and CDR2: LGHDT and YNNKEL (reference sequence). J was trimmed by 5 bases and V by 2 bases; bases with no gene match: 6. Here the CDR3 DNA reads TGTGCCAGCAGCCAAAATAACAGGGGCCACGAGCAGTACTTC. It translates to CASSQNNRGHEQYF.

A single count supports this clonotype. The rearrangement links TRBV7-9 to TRBJ2-5; D possibly corresponds to TRBD1 (5 bases). The germline V and J ends were trimmed by 4 bases and 2 bases, with 23 bases remaining between them. The CDR3 extends over 18 amino acids. CDR1 and CDR2 (germline): SEHNR, FQNEAQ (reference sequence). CDR3 residues: CASSSPGRGNGLQETQYF. In DNA, the CDR3 is TGTGCCAGCAGCTCACCCGGTAGGGGTAATGGTTTGCAAGAGACCCAGTACTTC.

V gene TRBV20-1 combines with J gene TRBJ1-2, with TRBD1 matching over 10 bases. J was trimmed by 1 base and V by 5 bases; bases with no gene match: 7. This CDR3 is 15 amino acids long. Germline CDR1 and CDR2: DFQATT and SNEGSKA (reference sequence). The CDR3 loop reads CSASGTGVDNYGYTF. CDR3 in DNA: TGCAGTGCTTCCGGGACAGGGGTGGATAACTATGGCTACACCTTC.

This clonotype was picked up a small number of times. The rearrangement uses TRBV20-1 and TRBJ2-1; TRBD1 or TRBD2 may be the D gene (7 bases each). The CDR3 is 17 amino acids. Germline V gene data show CDR1 as DFQATT and CDR2 as SNEGSKA (reference sequence). V lost 1 base, J lost 0 bases, and 16 bases lay in between. The DNA for the CDR3 is TGCAGTGCTAGAGCCCCCAGGGGGGGGAGCTCCTACAATGAGCAGTTCTTC. Translating it yields CSARAPRGGSSYNEQFF.

This clonotype was seen ten or more times. The chain recombines TRBV7-2 with TRBJ2-3; tentative D call: TRBD1 (5 bases). V was trimmed by 3 bases and J by 4 bases, leaving 8 bases between them. CDR3 length equals 13 residues. Germline V lookup: CDR1 SGHTA, CDR2 FQGNSA. Written as DNA, the CDR3 is TGTGCCAGCAGCTTTCAGGGCGCAGATACGCAGTATTTT. Translated, it gives CASSFQGADTQYF.

This clonotype was seen many times. DNA of the CDR3: TGTGCCATCAGGGGTTCGGAAACCGGAGGCTACACCTTC. It encodes CAIRGSETGGYTF. This chain links TRBV10-3 with TRBJ1-2; D ambiguous. Per germline, CDR1 ENHRY and CDR2 SYGVKD. The CDR3 is made up of 13 amino acids. The V gene lost 6 bases and the J gene lost 8 bases, with 16 bases spanning the gap.

This clonotype was recorded a few times. The chain combines TRBV6-2 or TRBV6-3 with TRBJ2-7, with D unclear. V lost 2 bases to trimming and J lost 3 bases, with 14 bases between them. Germline-derived CDR1 and CDR2 are MNHEY and SVGEGT. This CDR3 is built from 15 residues. For the CDR3, the DNA is TGTGCCAGCAGTTACCCTTCGCAGGACGGCTACGAGCAGTACTTC. It encodes CASSYPSQDGYEQYF.

The chain recombines TRBV5-1 with TRBJ2-1, with D perhaps TRBD1 or TRBD2 (6 bases each). This CDR3 spans 16 amino acids. The V gene's germline CDR1 is SGHRS and CDR2 YFSETQ. V was trimmed by 0 bases and J by 7 bases, leaving 17 bases between them. The CDR3 coding sequence is TGCGCCAGCAGCTTGGATCCGAGGGGGGCCGCGAATGAGCAGTTCTTC. This codes for CASSLDPRGAANEQFF.

This clonotype showed up many times. The J gene is TRBJ1-2, the V gene TRBV7-9, with TRBD1 identical over 7 bases. The CDR3 consists of 13 residues. Trimming at V came to 3 bases and at J to 5 bases, leaving 3 bases not matched to a gene. Germline values: CDR1 SEHNR, CDR2 FQNEAQ (reference sequence). The CDR3 reads CASSFGTVYGYTF. The CDR3, as DNA: TGTGCCAGCAGCTTCGGGACAGTGTATGGCTACACCTTC.

About this clonotype itself: A much larger clone lies a single base off, so this may be a read error. The genes are TRBV25-1 and TRBJ2-5; no firm D call. V gave up 3 bases and J gave up 4 bases, with 12 bases separating them. Germline assignment: CDR1 MGHDK and CDR2 SYGVNS. The CDR3 covers 14 residues. This CDR3 reads CASSDLGWGETQYF. The DNA of the CDR3 is TGTGCCAGCAGTGACCTAGGATGGGGAGAGACCCAGTACTTC.

The chain links TRBV7-2 to TRBJ2-1; no definite D call. The germline V gene has CDR1 SGHTA and CDR2 FQGNSA. The CDR3 totals 11 residues. V was trimmed by 5 bases and J by 10 bases, leaving 9 bases between them. CDR3 coding DNA: TGTGCCAGCAGCCCAGCCTTAGAGCAGTTCTTC. This codes for CASSPALEQFF.

The chain carries TRBV5-1 and TRBJ2-3; D unclear. CDR3 length: 15 amino acids. Trimming removed 0 bases at V and 2 bases at J, with 10 bases between. Germline V gene lookup returns CDR1 SGHRS and CDR2 YFSETQ. The CDR3 region has the DNA TGCGCCAGCAGCTTGGTAGGCAGTTACACAGATACGCAGTATTTT. Its protein product is CASSLVGSYTDTQYF.

This chain connects TRBV11-3 to TRBJ2-1; 16 bases fit TRBD2. This CDR3 comprises 17 residues. The V and J ends lost 0 bases and 5 bases, in that order; junction bases with no gene match: 1. Germline V gene data show CDR1 as SGHNT and CDR2 as YENEEA. For the CDR3, the DNA is TGTGCCAGCAGCTTAGAGGGACTAGCGGGGGGGGACAATGAGCAGTTCTTC. This encodes CASSLEGLAGGDNEQFF.

A note on this clonotype: A much larger clone sits a single nucleotide away, making a read error possible. V and J are TRBV15 and TRBJ2-6; no definite D call. The CDR3 totals 17 residues. CDR1 LNHNV and CDR2 YYDKDF come from the germline V gene (reference sequence). V lost 1 base, J lost 0 bases, and 10 bases lay in between. CDR3 in DNA: TGTGCCACCAGCAGAGGGGGAAGGACCTCTGGGGCCAACGTCCTGACTTTC. Protein product: CATSRGGRTSGANVLTF.

This clonotype was picked up many times. The chain recombines TRBV5-4 with TRBJ2-7; D gene ambiguous. Germline V gene data show CDR1 as SGHNT and CDR2 as YYREEE (reference sequence). V lost 1 base, J lost 6 bases, and 11 bases lay in between. The CDR3 loop spans 13 amino acids. In DNA form, the CDR3 reads TGTGCCAGCAGCTTGATGGGGTCTGGCGAGCAGTACTTC. Amino acids: CASSLMGSGEQYF. The full variable domain, in which reference TRBV5-4 and TRBJ2-7 provide the parts outside the CDR3, is ETGVTQSPTHLIKTRGQQVTLRCSSQSGHNTVSWYQQALGQGPQFIFQYYREEENGRGNFPPRFSGLQFPNYSSELNVNALELDDSALYLCASSLMGSGEQYFGPGTRLTVT.